This T cell receptor beta chain was captured in a study of cytomegalovirus exposure and HLA in healthy donors. Only in-frame clones appear in the TCRdb table, and some are missing; sequencing was by immunoSEQ multiplex PCR. The sample lists 130,000 to 150,000 clones; approximately 87% were seen once. The sequence derives from a young man in good health and CMV-seronegative. The sample was PBMCs.

The CDR3 loop reads CAISEGALQYF. DNA for the CDR3: TGTGCCATCAGTGAGGGGGCTCTCCAGTACTTC. The rearrangement uses TRBV10-3 and TRBJ2-5, with D perhaps TRBD1 (5 bases). Germline V gene lookup returns CDR1 ENHRY and CDR2 SYGVKD. The CDR3 has 11 residues. Trimming removed 2 bases from V and 10 bases from J, with 8 bases in between.